The clone carrying this T cell receptor beta chain was picked up a small number of times. What it binds is unknown. In the PCR, 60 Vbeta and 13 Jbeta primers were used. Libraries were prepared by immunoSEQ multiplex PCR; TCRdb keeps only in-frame clonotypes and omits some of them. The data show 120,000 to 150,000 clones, less than 85% seen once. The data derive from a study of cytomegalovirus exposure and HLA in healthy donors. Points from the study as a whole: In a later analysis, HLA-associated TCR beta chains were more clonally expanded than equally common others.

This CDR3 contains 14 residues. The germline gives CDR1 SGDLS, CDR2 YYNGEE. J was trimmed by 4 bases and V by 2 bases; bases with no gene match: 5. Sequencing was performed on PBMCs. This rearrangement joins TRBV9 to TRBJ1-1; 7 nucleotides align to TRBD1. This TCR was sampled from a man aged 35 to 55 in good health and CMV-seropositive. The CDR3 region has the DNA TGTGCCAGCAGCGTCTTAGGGGGCCGCACTGAAGCTTTCTTT. This gives the protein CASSVLGGRTEAFF.